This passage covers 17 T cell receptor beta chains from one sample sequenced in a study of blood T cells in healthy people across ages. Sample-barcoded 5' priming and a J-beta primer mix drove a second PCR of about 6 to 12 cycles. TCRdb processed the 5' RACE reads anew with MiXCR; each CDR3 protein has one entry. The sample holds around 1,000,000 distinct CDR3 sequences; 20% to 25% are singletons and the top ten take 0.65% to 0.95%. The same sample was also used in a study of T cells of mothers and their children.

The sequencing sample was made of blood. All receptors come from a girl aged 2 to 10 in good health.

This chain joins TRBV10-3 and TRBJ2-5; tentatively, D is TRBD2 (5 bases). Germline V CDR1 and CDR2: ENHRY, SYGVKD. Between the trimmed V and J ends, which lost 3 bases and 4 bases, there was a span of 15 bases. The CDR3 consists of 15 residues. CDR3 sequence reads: CAISDVGKPGETQYF. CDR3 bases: TGTGCCATCAGTGATGTCGGGAAACCGGGAGAGACCCAGTACTTC.

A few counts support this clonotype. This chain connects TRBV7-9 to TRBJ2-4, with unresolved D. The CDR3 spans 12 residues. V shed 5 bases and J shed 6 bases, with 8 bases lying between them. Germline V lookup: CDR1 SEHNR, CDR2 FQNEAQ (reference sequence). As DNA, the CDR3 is TGTGCCAGCAGCCACGACGGAAACATTCAGTACTTC. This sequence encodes CASSHDGNIQYF.

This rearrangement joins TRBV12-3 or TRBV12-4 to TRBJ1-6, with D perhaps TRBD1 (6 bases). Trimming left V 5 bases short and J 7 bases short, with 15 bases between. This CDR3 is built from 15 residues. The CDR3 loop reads CASSTNTGLNSPLHF. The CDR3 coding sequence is TGTGCCAGCAGTACGAATACAGGGTTGAATTCACCCCTCCACTTT.

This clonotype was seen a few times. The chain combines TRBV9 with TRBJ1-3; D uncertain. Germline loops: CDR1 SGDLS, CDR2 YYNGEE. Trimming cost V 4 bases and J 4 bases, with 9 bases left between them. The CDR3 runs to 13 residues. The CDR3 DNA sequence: TGTGCCAGCAGCAATGGTGGAGGAAACACCATATATTTT. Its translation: CASSNGGGNTIYF.

The CDR3 spells CAISGEDLYGYTF. DNA of the CDR3: TGTGCCATCAGTGGGGAAGACCTCTATGGCTACACCTTC. This chain links TRBV10-3 with TRBJ1-2; D remains unclear. V lost 4 bases to trimming and J lost 4 bases, with 10 bases between them. Germline CDR1 reads ENHRY; CDR2 reads SYGVKD. The CDR3 covers 13 residues.

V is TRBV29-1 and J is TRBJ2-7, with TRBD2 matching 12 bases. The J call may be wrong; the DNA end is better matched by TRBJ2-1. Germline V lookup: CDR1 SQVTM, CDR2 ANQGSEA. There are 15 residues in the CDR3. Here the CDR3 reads CSVEGGLAGLNEQFF. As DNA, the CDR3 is TGCAGCGTTGAAGGAGGACTAGCGGGGCTCAATGAGCAGTTCTTC.

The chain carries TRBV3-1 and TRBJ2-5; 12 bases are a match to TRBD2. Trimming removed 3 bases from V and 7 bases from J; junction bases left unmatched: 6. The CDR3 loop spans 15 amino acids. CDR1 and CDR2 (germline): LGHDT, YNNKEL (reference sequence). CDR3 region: CASSHLAGGSGTQYF. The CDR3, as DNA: TGTGCCAGCAGCCATCTAGCGGGAGGGTCGGGGACCCAGTACTTC.

The CDR3 DNA reads as TGTGCCAGCGGGAGACTAGCGGGCCTCTACGAGCAGTACTTC. As protein: CASGRLAGLYEQYF. The V gene is TRBV6-2 or TRBV6-3, the J gene TRBJ2-5; TRBD2 matches 10 bases. The J call may be incorrect, as the DNA end agrees better with TRBJ2-7. Germline V gene sequence: CDR1 MNHEY, CDR2 SVGEGT. CDR3 length: 14 amino acids.

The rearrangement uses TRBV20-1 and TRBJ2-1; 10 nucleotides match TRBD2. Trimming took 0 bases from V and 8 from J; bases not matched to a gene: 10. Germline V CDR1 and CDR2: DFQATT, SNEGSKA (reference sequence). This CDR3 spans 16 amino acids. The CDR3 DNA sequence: TGCAGTGCTAGAGATCTGGTAGCGGGAGGCATCGATGAGCAGTTCTTC. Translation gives CSARDLVAGGIDEQFF.

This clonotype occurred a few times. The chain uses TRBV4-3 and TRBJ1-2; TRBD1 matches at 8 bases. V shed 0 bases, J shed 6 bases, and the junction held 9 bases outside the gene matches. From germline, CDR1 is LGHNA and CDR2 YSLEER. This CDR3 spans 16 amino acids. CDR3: CASSQDGAGGRDGYTF. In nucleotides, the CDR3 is TGCGCCAGCAGCCAAGATGGGGCAGGGGGCAGGGATGGCTACACCTTC.

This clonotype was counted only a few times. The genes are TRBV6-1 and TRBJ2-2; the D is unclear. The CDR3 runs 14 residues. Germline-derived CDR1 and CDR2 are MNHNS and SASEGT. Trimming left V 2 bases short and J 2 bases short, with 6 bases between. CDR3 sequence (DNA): TGTGCCAGCAGTGAACAGCCAAACACCGGGGAGCTGTTTTTT. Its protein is CASSEQPNTGELFF.

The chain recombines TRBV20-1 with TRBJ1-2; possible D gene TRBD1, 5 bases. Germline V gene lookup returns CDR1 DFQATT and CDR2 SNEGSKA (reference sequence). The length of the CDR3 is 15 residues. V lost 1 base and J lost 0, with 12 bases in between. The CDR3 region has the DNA TGCAGTGCTAGAGTTGTCAGGGAGGCTAACTATGGCTACACCTTC. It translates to CSARVVREANYGYTF.

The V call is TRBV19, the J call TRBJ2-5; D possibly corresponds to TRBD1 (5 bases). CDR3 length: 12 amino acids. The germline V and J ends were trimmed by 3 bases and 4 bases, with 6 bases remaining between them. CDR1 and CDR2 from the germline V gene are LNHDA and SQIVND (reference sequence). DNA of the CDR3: TGTGCCAGTAGTATGCAGGGAGAGACCCAGTACTTC. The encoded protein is CASSMQGETQYF. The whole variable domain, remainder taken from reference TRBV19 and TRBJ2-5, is DGGITQSPKYLFRKEGQNVTLSCEQNLNHDAMYWYRQDPGQGLRLIYYSQIVNDFQKGDIAEGYSVSREKKESFPLTVTSAQKNPTAFYLCASSMQGETQYFGPGTRLLVL.

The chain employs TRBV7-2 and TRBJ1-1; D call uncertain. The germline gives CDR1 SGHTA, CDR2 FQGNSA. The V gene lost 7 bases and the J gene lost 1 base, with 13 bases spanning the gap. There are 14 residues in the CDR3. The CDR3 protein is CASTSGWGNTEAFF. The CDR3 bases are TGTGCCAGCACATCCGGGTGGGGGAACACTGAAGCTTTCTTT.

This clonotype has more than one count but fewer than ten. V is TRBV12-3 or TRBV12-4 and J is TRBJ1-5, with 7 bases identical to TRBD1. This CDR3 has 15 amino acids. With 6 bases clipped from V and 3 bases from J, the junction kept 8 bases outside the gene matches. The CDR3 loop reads CASSPGGAYNQPQHF. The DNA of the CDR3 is TGTGCCAGCAGCCCAGGGGGGGCCTACAATCAGCCCCAGCATTTT.

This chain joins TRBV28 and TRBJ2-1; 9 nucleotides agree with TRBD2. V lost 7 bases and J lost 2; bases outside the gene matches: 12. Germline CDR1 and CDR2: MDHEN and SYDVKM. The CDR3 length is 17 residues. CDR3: CASNPRLAVFTYNEQFF. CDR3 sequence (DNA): TGTGCCAGCAACCCCCGACTAGCGGTCTTCACCTACAATGAGCAGTTCTTC.

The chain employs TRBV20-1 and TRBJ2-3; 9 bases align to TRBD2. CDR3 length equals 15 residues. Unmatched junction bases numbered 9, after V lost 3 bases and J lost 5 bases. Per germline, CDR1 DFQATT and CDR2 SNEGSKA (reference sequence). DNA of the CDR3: TGCAGTGCTAGCCTCGCGGGGGGGCACCTAGATACGCAGTATTTT. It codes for CSASLAGGHLDTQYF.